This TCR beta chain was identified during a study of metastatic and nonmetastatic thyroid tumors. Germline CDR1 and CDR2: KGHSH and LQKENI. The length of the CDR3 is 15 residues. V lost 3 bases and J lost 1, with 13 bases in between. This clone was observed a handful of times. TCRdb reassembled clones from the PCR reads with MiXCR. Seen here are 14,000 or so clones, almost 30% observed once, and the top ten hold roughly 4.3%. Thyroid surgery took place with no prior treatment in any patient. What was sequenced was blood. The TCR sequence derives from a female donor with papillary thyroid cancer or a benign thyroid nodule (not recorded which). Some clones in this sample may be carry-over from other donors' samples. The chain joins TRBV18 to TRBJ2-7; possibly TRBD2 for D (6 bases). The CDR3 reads CASSPTAGTSYEQYF. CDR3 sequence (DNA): TGTGCCAGCTCACCTACTGCGGGAACGTCCTACGAGCAGTACTTC. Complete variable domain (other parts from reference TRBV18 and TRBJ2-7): NAGVMQNPRHLVRRRGQEARLRCSPMKGHSHVYWYRQLPEEGLKFMVYLQKENIIDESGMPKERFSAEFPKEGPSILRIQQVVRGDSAAYFCASSPTAGTSYEQYFGPGTRLTVT.